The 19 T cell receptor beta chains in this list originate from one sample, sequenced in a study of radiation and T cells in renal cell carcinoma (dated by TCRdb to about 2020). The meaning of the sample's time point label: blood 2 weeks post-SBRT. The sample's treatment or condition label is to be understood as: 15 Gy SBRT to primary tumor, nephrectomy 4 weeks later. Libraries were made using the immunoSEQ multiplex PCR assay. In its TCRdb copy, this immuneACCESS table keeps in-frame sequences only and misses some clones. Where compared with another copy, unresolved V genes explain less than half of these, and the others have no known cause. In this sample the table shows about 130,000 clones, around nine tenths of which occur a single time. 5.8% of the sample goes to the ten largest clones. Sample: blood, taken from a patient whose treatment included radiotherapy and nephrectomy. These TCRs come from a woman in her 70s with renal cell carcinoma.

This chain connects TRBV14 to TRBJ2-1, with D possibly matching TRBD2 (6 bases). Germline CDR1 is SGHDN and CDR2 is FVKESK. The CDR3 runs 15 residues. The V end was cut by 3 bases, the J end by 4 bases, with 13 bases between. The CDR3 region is CASSQGQRAYNEQFF. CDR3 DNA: TGTGCCAGCAGCCAGGGGCAGCGGGCTTACAATGAGCAGTTCTTC.

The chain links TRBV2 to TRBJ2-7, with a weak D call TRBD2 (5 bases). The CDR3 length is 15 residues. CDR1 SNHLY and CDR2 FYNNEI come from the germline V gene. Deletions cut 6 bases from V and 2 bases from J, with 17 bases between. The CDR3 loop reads CASRAEAGPTYEQYF. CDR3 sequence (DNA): TGTGCCAGCAGGGCGGAGGCAGGACCAACCTACGAGCAGTACTTC.

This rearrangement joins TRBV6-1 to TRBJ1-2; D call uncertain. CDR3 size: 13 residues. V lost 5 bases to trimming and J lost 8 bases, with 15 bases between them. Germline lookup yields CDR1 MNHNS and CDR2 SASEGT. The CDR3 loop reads CASSREGSHGYTF. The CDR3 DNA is TGTGCCAGCAGTAGGGAAGGGTCCCACGGCTACACCTTC.

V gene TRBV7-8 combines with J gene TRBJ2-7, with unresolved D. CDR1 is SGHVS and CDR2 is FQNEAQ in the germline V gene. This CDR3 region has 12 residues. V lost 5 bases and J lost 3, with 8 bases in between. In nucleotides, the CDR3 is TGTGCCAGCAGCCCTGATAACTACGAGCAGTACTTC. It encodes CASSPDNYEQYF.

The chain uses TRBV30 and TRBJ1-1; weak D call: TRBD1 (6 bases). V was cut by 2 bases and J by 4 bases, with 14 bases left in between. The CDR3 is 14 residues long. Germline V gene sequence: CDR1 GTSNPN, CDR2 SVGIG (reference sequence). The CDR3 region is CAWSTDRILTEAFF. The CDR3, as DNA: TGTGCCTGGAGTACCGACAGGATACTCACTGAAGCTTTCTTT. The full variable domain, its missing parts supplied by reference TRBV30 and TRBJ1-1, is SQTIHQWPATLVQPVGSPLSLECTVEGTSNPNLYWYRQAAGRGLQLLFYSVGIGQISSEVPQNLSASRPQDRQFILSSKKLLLSDSGFYLCAWSTDRILTEAFFGQGTRLTVV.

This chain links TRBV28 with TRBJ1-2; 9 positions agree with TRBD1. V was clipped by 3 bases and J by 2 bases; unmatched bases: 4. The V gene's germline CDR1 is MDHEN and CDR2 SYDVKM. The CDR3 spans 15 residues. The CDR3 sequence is CASSLSGQGNYGYTF. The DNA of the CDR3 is TGTGCCAGCAGTTTGTCGGGACAGGGAAACTATGGCTACACCTTC.

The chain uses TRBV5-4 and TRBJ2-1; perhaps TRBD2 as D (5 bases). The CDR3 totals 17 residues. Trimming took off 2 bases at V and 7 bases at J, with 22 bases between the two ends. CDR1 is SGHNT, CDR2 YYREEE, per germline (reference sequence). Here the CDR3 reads CASSLNSVRRSPNEQFF. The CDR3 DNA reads TGTGCCAGCAGCTTAAATAGCGTGAGGCGATCTCCGAATGAGCAGTTCTTC.

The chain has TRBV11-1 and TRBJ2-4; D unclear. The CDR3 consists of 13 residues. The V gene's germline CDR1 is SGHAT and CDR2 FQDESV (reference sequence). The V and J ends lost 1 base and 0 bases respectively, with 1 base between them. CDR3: CASSLVAKNIQYF. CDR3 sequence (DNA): TGTGCCAGCAGCTTAGTAGCCAAAAACATTCAGTACTTC.

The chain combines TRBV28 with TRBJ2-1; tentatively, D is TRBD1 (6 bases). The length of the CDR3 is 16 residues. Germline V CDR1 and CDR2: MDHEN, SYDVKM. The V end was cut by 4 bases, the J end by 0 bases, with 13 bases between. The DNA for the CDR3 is TGTGCCAGCAGTTCTTGGACAGACAGCTCCTACAATGAGCAGTTCTTC. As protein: CASSSWTDSSYNEQFF.

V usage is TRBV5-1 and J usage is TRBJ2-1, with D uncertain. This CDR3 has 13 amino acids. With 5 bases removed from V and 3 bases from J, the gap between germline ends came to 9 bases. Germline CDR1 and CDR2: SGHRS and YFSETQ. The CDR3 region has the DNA TGCGCCAGCAGTAGGATAGACTACAATGAGCAGTTCTTC. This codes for CASSRIDYNEQFF.

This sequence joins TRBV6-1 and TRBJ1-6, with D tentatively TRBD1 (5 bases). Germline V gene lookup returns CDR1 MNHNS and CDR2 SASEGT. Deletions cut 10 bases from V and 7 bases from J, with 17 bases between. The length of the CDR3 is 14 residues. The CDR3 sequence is CATWGDLLNSPLHF. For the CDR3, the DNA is TGTGCCACTTGGGGGGACCTTTTGAATTCACCCCTCCACTTT.

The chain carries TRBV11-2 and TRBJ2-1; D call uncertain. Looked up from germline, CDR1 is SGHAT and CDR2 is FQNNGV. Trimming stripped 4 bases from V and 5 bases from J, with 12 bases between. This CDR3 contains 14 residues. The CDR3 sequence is CASSYMRNDNEQFF. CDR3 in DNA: TGTGCCAGCAGCTACATGCGTAATGACAATGAGCAGTTCTTC.

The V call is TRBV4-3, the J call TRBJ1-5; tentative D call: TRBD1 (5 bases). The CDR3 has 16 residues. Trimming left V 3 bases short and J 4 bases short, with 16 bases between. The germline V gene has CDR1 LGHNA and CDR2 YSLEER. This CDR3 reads CASSQRGVRGNQPQHF. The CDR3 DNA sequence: TGCGCCAGCAGCCAGAGAGGGGTTCGGGGAAATCAGCCCCAGCATTTT.

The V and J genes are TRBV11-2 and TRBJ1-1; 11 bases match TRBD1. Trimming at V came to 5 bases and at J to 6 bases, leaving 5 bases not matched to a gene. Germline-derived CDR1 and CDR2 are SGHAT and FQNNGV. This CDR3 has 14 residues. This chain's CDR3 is CASSRTGGAAEAFF. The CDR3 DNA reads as TGTGCCAGCAGCCGGACAGGGGGCGCGGCTGAAGCTTTCTTT.

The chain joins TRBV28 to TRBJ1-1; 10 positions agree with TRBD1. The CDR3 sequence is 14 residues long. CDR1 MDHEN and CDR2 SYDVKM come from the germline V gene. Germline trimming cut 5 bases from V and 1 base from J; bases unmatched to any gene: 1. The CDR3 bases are TGTGCCAGCAGTCGGACAGGGGGGAACACTGAAGCTTTCTTT. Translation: CASSRTGGNTEAFF.

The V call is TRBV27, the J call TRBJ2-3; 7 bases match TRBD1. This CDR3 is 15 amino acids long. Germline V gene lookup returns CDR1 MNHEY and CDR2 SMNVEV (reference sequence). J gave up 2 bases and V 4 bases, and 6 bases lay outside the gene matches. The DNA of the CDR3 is TGTGCCAGCAGTTCGGGACAGTCTTTCACAGATACGCAGTATTTT. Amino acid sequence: CASSSGQSFTDTQYF.

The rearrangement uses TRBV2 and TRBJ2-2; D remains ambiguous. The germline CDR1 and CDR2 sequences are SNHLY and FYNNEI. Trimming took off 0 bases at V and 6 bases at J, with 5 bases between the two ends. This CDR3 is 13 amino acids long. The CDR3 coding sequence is TGTGCCAGCAGTGAAGCGGCAGCCGGGGAGCTGTTTTTT. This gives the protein CASSEAAAGELFF.

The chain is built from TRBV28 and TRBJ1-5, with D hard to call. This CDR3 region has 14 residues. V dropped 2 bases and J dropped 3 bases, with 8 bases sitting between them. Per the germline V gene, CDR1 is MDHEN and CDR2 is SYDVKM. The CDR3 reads CASSLRRNNQPQHF. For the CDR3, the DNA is TGTGCCAGCAGTTTAAGGCGGAACAATCAGCCCCAGCATTTT.

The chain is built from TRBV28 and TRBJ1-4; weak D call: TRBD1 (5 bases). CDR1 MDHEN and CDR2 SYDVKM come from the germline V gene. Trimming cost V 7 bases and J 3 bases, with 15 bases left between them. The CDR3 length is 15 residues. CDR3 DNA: TGTGCCAGCAATAACCCCAGGGCTTCTAATGAAAAACTGTTTTTT. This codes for CASNNPRASNEKLFF.